A single sample is the source of the 8 T cell receptor beta chains below, sequenced in a study of CD8+ T cells in alopecia areata. The authors extracted RNA and reverse transcribed it into cDNA as the sequencing template. The assay was immunoSEQ multiplex PCR, and TCRdb's table has in-frame clones only and misses some. This sample has 4,000 or so clones, with over 55% found just once. As for treatment: oral pan-JAK inhibitor, 5-10 mg twice daily. From alopecia areata patients, lesional scalp punch biopsies and peripheral blood were collected. This sample comprised skin, obtained around week 36, from a patient treated with tofacitinib. The receptor set was obtained from a human donor with alopecia areata.

This clone has only a few counts. The CDR3 coding sequence is TGCAGCGCGAAGGGGGCAACTGAAGCTTTCTTT. Protein: CSAKGATEAFF. The chain carries TRBV29-1 and TRBJ1-1; TRBD1 matches 7 bases. Germline V gives CDR1 SQVTM, CDR2 ANQGSEA. V dropped 7 bases and J dropped 5; count of bases not matched to a gene: 4. The CDR3 is made up of 11 amino acids.

The chain joins TRBV6-1 to TRBJ2-7; D is uncertain. The V and J ends lost 3 bases and 3 bases respectively, with 6 bases between them. Germline CDR1 and CDR2: MNHNS and SASEGT. The CDR3 contains 12 residues. The CDR3 region is CASSDEIYEQYF. Here the CDR3 DNA reads TGTGCCAGCAGTGACGAGATCTACGAGCAGTACTTC.

The V and J genes are TRBV14 and TRBJ2-1; D is possibly TRBD2 (5 bases). Trimming stripped 4 bases from V and 9 bases from J, with 28 bases between. This CDR3 is 18 amino acids long. CDR1 SGHDN and CDR2 FVKESK come from the germline V gene. The CDR3 sequence is CASSPQPGALGSLREQFF. CDR3 DNA: TGTGCCAGCAGCCCCCAGCCCGGCGCGCTTGGGAGTTTACGTGAGCAGTTCTTC.

This rearrangement joins TRBV29-1 to TRBJ2-1; no clear D. Per the germline V gene, CDR1 is SQVTM and CDR2 is ANQGSEA. This CDR3 contains 14 residues. V lost 7 bases to trimming and J lost 5 bases, with 18 bases between them. The CDR3 spells CSAREQAENNEQFF. CDR3 in DNA: TGCAGCGCTCGAGAGCAGGCAGAAAACAATGAGCAGTTCTTC.

The CDR3 bases are TGTGCCAGCAGTACCCCAAGGACAGGCTATGGCTACACCTTC. This sequence encodes CASSTPRTGYGYTF. This sequence joins TRBV6-5 and TRBJ1-2, with 7 bases identical to TRBD1. Losses at the gene ends were 5 bases for V and 4 bases for J; bases not matched to a gene: 7. Germline V gene data show CDR1 as MNHEY and CDR2 as SVGAGI. The CDR3 extends over 14 amino acids.

The genes are TRBV7-6 and TRBJ2-6; the D call may be TRBD1 or TRBD2 (6 bases each). CDR1 and CDR2 (germline): SGHVS, FNYEAQ. CDR3 length: 16 residues. The V and J ends lost 5 bases and 2 bases respectively, with 13 bases between them. The CDR3 here is CASSTIRGPGANVLTF. For the CDR3, the DNA is TGTGCCAGCAGCACAATCCGGGGGCCTGGGGCCAACGTCCTGACTTTC.

This sequence joins TRBV19 and TRBJ2-7, with 7 bases lining up with TRBD1. The CDR3 sequence is 13 residues long. CDR1 and CDR2 from the germline V gene are LNHDA and SQIVND (reference sequence). The V gene end was trimmed by 6 bases and the J gene end by 5 bases; junction bases not matched to a gene: 7. CDR3 nucleotides: TGTGCCAGTAGCCAGACAGGGCTCCACGAGCAGTACTTC. Protein: CASSQTGLHEQYF. Variable domain in full (rest from reference TRBV19 and TRBJ2-7): DGGITQSPKYLFRKEGQNVTLSCEQNLNHDAMYWYRQDPGQGLRLIYYSQIVNDFQKGDIAEGYSVSREKKESFPLTVTSAQKNPTAFYLCASSQTGLHEQYFGPGTRLTVT.

The table lists this clone with a few counts. The gene calls are TRBV29-1 and TRBJ2-1; D call uncertain. Germline values: CDR1 SQVTM, CDR2 ANQGSEA. The CDR3 extends over 17 amino acids. The germline V and J ends were trimmed by 1 base and 0 bases, with 16 bases remaining between them. CDR3 nucleotides: TGCAGCGTTGAAGTTAGGGCTGGAGCCCCCTCCTACAATGAGCAGTTCTTC. It yields the protein CSVEVRAGAPSYNEQFF.